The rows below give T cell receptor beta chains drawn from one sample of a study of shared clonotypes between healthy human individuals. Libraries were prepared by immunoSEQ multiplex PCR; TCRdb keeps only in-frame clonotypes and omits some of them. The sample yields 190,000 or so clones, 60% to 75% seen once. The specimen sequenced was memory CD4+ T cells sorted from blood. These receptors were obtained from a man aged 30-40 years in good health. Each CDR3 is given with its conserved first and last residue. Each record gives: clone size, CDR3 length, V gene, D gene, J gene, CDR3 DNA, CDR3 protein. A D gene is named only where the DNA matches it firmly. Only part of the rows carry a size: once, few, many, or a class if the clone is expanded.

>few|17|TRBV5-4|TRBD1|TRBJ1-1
TGTGCCAGCAGCCAAGTAAGGGACAGGGGTATGAACACTGAAGCTTTCTTT
CASSQVRDRGMNTEAFF
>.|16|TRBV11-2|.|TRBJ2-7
TGTGCCAGCAGCTTAGGTTTTGAGACATACCCCTACGAGCAGTACTTC
CASSLGFETYPYEQYF
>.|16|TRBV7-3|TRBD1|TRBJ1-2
TGTGCCAGCAGCTTATTTGACAGGGAGGACGCCTATGGCTACACCTTC
CASSLFDREDAYGYTF
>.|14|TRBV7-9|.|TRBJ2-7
TGCGCCAGCAGCGCTAACAGGGATTTGAGAGAGCAGTACTTC
CASSANRDLREQYF
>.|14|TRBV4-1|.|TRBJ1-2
TGCGCCAGCAGCCAAGCCCGGACAACGGCTGGCTACACCTTC
CASSQARTTAGYTF
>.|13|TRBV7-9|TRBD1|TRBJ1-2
TGTGCCAGCAGTTGGACAGGGGGCTTTGGCTACACCTTC
CASSWTGGFGYTF
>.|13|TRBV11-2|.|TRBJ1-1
TGTGCCAGCAGCCAGGTAAAGAACACTGAAGCTTTCTTT
CASSQVKNTEAFF
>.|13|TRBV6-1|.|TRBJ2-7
TGTGCCAGCAGGAGGGATGGCTCCTACGAGCAGTACTTC
CASRRDGSYEQYF
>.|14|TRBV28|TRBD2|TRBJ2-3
TGTGCCAGCATCCCGGGGGGTGGCACAGATACGCAGTATTTT
CASIPGGGTDTQYF
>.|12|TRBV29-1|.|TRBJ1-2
TGCAGCACCCTACTCGGCGGTCGGGGCTACACCTTC
CSTLLGGRGYTF
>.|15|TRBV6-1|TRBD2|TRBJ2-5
TGTGCCAGCACTAGAGCGGGAGGGCTGGAGGAGACCCAGTACTTC
CASTRAGGLEETQYF
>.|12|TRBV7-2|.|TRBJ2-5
TGTGCCAGCAGCTTAATTCGCGAGACCCAGTACTTC
CASSLIRETQYF
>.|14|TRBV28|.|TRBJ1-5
TGTGCCAGCTCACCCACACACTTCAATCAGCCCCAGCATTTT
CASSPTHFNQPQHF
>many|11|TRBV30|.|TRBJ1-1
TGTGCCCTATCTCGGGGCACTGAAGCTTTCTTT
CALSRGTEAFF
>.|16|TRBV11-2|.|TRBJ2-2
TGTGCCAGCAGCTTGATAAGCGGCCCGAACACCGGGGAGCTGTTTTTT
CASSLISGPNTGELFF
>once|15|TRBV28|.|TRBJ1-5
TGTGCCAGCACCCCCGTAGGAGGAAGCAATCAGCCCCAGCATTTT
CASTPVGGSNQPQHF
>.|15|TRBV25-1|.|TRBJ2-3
TGTGCCTCTAGTTGGGGGAGCTTCTCGACAGATACGCAGTATTTT
CASSWGSFSTDTQYF
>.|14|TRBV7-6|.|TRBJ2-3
TGTGCCAGCAGCTTAATTTCAACAGCAGATACGCAGTATTTT
CASSLISTADTQYF
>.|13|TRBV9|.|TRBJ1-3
TGTGCCAGCAGCTTCAGGGGTGGAAACACCATATATTTT
CASSFRGGNTIYF
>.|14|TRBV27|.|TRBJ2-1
TGTGCCAGCAGCCTACAGAGCTCCTACAATGAGCAGTTCTTC
CASSLQSSYNEQFF
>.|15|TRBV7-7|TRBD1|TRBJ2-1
TGTGCTAGCAGCTCCGGGACAGGGTACTACAATGAGCAGTTCTTC
CASSSGTGYYNEQFF
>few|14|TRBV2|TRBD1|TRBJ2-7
TGTGCCAGCAGGACCGGACAGGGGATCTACGAGCAGTACTTC
CASRTGQGIYEQYF
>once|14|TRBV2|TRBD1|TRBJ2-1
TGTGCCAGCCTCGACAGGGTAGCCTACAATGAGCAGTTCTTC
CASLDRVAYNEQFF
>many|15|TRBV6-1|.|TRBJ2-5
TGTGCCAGCAGTGAAGCGGATGCAGGGGGGAAGACCCAGTACTTC
CASSEADAGGKTQYF
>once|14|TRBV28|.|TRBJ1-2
TGTGCCAGCAACCCTGGGGACCGAAACTATGGCTACACCTTC
CASNPGDRNYGYTF
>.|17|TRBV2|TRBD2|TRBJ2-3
TGTGCCAGCAGCCCTAGCGGGAGGGCCTTAGCGGCAGATACGCAGTATTTT
CASSPSGRALAADTQYF
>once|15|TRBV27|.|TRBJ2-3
TGTGCCAGCAGTTCCGGGACATACGCCACAGATACGCAGTATTTT
CASSSGTYATDTQYF
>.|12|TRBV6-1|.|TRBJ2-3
TGTGCCAGCAAGAGTGACACAGATACGCAGTATTTT
CASKSDTDTQYF
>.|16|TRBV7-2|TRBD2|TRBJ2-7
TGTGCCAGCAGCCGAGGTGGTAGCGGGAGCTGGGGCGAGCAGTACTTC
CASSRGGSGSWGEQYF
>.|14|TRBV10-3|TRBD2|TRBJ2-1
TGTGCCTCCCAACTAGCGGGGGGTTACAATGAGCAGTTCTTC
CASQLAGGYNEQFF
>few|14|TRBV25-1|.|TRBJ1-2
TGTGCGTCGAAACAGGGCGGGTCTAACTATGGCTACACCTTC
CASKQGGSNYGYTF
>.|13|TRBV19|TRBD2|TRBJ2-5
TGTGCCAGTAGACCTAGCGGGAGTGAGACCCAGTACTTC
CASRPSGSETQYF
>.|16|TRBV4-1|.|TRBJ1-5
TGCGCCAGCAGCCAAGGGCCCGGGGTAGGCAATCAGCCCCAGCATTTT
CASSQGPGVGNQPQHF
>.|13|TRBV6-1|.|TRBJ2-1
TGTGCCAGCAGTGGGGGCCCCTACAATGAGCAGTTCTTC
CASSGGPYNEQFF
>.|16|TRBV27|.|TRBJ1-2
TGTGCCAGCAGTTTACCTAAGCAGGAGTATCACTATGGCTACACCTTC
CASSLPKQEYHYGYTF
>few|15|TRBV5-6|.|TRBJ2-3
TGTGCCAGCAGCTTGGGACCGGCTAGCACAGATACGCAGTATTTT
CASSLGPASTDTQYF
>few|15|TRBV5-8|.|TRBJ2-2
TGTGCCAGCAGCTTGTCGACCAGGGGCACCGGGGAGCTGTTTTTT
CASSLSTRGTGELFF